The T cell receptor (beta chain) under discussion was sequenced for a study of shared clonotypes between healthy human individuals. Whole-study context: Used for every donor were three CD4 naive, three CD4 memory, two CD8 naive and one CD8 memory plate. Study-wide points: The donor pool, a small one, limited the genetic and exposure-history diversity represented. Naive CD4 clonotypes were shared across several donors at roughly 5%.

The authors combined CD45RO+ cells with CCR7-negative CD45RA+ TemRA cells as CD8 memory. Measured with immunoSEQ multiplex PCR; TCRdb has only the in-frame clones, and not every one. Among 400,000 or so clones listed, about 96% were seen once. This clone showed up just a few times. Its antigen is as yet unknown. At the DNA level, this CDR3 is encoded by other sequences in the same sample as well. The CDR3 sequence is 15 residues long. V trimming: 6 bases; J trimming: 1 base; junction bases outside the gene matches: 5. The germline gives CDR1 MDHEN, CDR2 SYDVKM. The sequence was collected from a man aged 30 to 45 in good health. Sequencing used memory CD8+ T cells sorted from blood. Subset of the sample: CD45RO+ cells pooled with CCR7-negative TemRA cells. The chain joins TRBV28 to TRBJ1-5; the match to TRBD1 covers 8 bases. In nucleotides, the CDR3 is TGTGCCAGCAGCCTCACAGGGGGAAGCAATCAGCCCCAGCATTTT. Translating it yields CASSLTGGSNQPQHF.